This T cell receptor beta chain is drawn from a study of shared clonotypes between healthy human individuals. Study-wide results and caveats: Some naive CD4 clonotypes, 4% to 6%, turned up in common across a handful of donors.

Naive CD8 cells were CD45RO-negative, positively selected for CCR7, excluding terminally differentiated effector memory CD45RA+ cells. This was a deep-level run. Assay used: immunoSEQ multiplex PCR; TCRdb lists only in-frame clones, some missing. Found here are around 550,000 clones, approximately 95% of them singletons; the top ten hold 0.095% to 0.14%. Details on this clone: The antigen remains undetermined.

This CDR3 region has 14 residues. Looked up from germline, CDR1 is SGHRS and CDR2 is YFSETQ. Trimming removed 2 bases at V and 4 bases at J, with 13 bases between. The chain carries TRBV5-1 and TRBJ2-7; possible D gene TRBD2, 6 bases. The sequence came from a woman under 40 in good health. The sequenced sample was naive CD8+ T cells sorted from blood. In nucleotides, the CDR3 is TGCGCCAGCAGCTTAAAAGGTGGGACTTACGAGCAGTACTTC. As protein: CASSLKGGTYEQYF. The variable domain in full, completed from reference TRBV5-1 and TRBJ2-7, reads KAGVTQTPRYLIKTRGQQVTLSCSPISGHRSVSWYQQTPGQGLQFLFEYFSETQRNKGNFPGRFSGRQFSNSRSEMNVSTLELGDSALYLCASSLKGGTYEQYFGPGTRLTVT.